This T cell receptor (beta chain) appears in the sequencing data of a study of blood T cell repertoires in COVID-19. Some clones are missing from TCRdb's copy, which holds only in-frame ones; the method was immunoSEQ multiplex PCR. The data contain some 76,000 clones, over 75% of them singletons. CDR1 and CDR2 (germline): SGHNT, YYREEE (reference sequence). The CDR3 loop spans 14 amino acids. Trimming removed 2 bases from V and 4 bases from J; junction bases left unmatched: 2. The clonotype was recovered from a woman aged 18-35 years with acute or convalescent COVID-19. V usage is TRBV5-4 and J usage is TRBJ2-7, with 11 bases aligning to TRBD1. The sample taken for sequencing was peripheral blood. CDR3 in DNA: TGTGCCAGCAGCTTTGGGACAGGGGGTTACGAGCAGTACTTC. Translated: CASSFGTGGYEQYF.